The 16 T cell receptor beta chains presented below share a single source sample, sequenced in a study of T cell responses to AZD1222 COVID-19 vaccine. Data came from immunoSEQ multiplex PCR; TCRdb stores just in-frame clones and leaves some out. The profile shows fewer than 120,000 clones, 70% to 90% of them singletons. Here the sequenced sample was peripheral blood, taken on day 0 of AZD1222 vaccination. These receptors were collected from an adult in good health.

The chain carries TRBV5-1 and TRBJ1-1; D is uncertain. V was cut by 5 bases and J by 5 bases, with 13 bases left in between. Per germline, CDR1 SGHRS and CDR2 YFSETQ. The CDR3 contains 13 residues. In DNA, the CDR3 is TGCGCCAGCAGGCGCCGATCCGGGACTGAAGCTTTCTTT. It is translated as CASRRRSGTEAFF.

This clone was observed a few times. V gene TRBV7-6 combines with J gene TRBJ2-2, with D perhaps TRBD1 (7 bases). CDR3 size: 15 residues. Germline values: CDR1 SGHVS, CDR2 FNYEAQ. The germline V and J ends were trimmed by 5 bases and 3 bases, with 13 bases remaining between them. CDR3 residues: CASSLRGADTGELFF. The CDR3, as DNA: TGTGCCAGCAGCCTCAGGGGGGCGGACACCGGGGAGCTGTTTTTT.

This chain joins TRBV6-5 and TRBJ1-1; D call uncertain. This CDR3 comprises 13 residues. Trimming took 3 bases from V and 3 from J, leaving 8 bases between them. The germline CDR1 and CDR2 sequences are MNHEY and SVGAGI. This CDR3 is CASSYKPDTEAFF. DNA of the CDR3: TGTGCCAGCAGTTATAAACCGGACACTGAAGCTTTCTTT.

The CDR3 reads CATSDPQGDFYTDTQYF. CDR3 in DNA: TGTGCCACCAGTGATCCGCAGGGAGACTTCTACACAGATACGCAGTATTTT. The chain recombines TRBV24-1 with TRBJ2-3; the D call may be TRBD1 or TRBD2 (5 bases each). Germline V gene lookup returns CDR1 KGHDR and CDR2 SFDVKD. The CDR3 has 17 residues. V gave up 3 bases and J gave up 2 bases, with 17 bases separating them.

The chain joins TRBV4-2 to TRBJ1-2; 7 bases are a match to TRBD1. Germline values: CDR1 LGHNA, CDR2 YNFKEQ. Trimming cost V 0 bases and J 6 bases; bases outside gene matches: 7. The CDR3 has 15 residues. CDR3 sequence reads: CASSQDAGTANGYTF. CDR3 in DNA: TGTGCCAGCAGCCAAGACGCAGGGACAGCAAATGGCTACACCTTC.

This clone was seen just once. The CDR3 loop reads CASSFPLGTQYF. CDR3 bases: TGTGCCAGCAGTTTCCCCCTGGGAACCCAGTACTTC. V gene TRBV28 combines with J gene TRBJ2-5; D not resolved. Trimming stripped 3 bases from V and 8 bases from J, with 10 bases between. This CDR3 is 12 amino acids long. Germline CDR1 is MDHEN and CDR2 is SYDVKM.

The rearrangement joins TRBV2 to TRBJ2-3; 11 bases align to TRBD2. Germline-derived CDR1 and CDR2 are SNHLY and FYNNEI. The CDR3 spans 13 residues. V gave up 6 bases and J gave up 7 bases; unmatched junction bases: 3. The CDR3 protein is CASRGLAVNTQYF. In DNA, the CDR3 is TGTGCCAGCAGGGGACTAGCGGTAAATACGCAGTATTTT. Looking up the rest from reference TRBV2 and TRBJ2-3 gives the full variable domain: EPEVTQTPSHQVTQMGQEVILRCVPISNHLYFYWYRQILGQKVEFLVSFYNNEISEKSEIFDDQFSVERPDGSNFTLKIRSTKLEDSAMYFCASRGLAVNTQYFGPGTRLTVL.

The chain carries TRBV5-1 and TRBJ1-3; 7 bases map to TRBD1. CDR1 is SGHRS, CDR2 YFSETQ, per germline. The CDR3 loop spans 16 amino acids. J gave up 3 bases and V 4 bases, and 10 bases lay outside the gene matches. CDR3 DNA: TGCGCCAGCAGCCCCACATGGCAGGGGGGTGGAAACACCATATATTTT. Translating it yields CASSPTWQGGGNTIYF.

Only one count was recorded for this clone. CDR3 protein: CASSLSLTGSNDYGYTF. The CDR3 DNA follows: TGTGCCAGCAGTTTATCTCTAACAGGGTCAAACGACTATGGCTACACCTTC. V is TRBV28 and J is TRBJ1-2; a possible D gene is TRBD1 (6 bases). The CDR3 loop spans 17 amino acids. In germline, CDR1 is MDHEN, CDR2 SYDVKM. Trimming cost V 1 base and J 3 bases, with 18 bases left between them.

The chain recombines TRBV5-1 with TRBJ1-4, with unresolved D. Trimming left V 0 bases short and J 2 bases short, with 8 bases between. The CDR3 has 15 amino acids. Germline CDR1 SGHRS, CDR2 YFSETQ. The CDR3: CASSLEGYTNEKLFF. CDR3 DNA sequence: TGCGCCAGCAGCTTGGAAGGGTACACTAATGAAAAACTGTTTTTT.

This rearrangement joins TRBV7-2 to TRBJ1-1; no clear D. The V end lost 4 bases, the J end lost 3 bases, and 15 bases lay between the germline ends. The CDR3 contains 15 residues. Germline V lookup: CDR1 SGHTA, CDR2 FQGNSA. This CDR3 reads CASSSPLSLDTEAFF. The CDR3 nucleotides are TGTGCCAGCAGCTCCCCCCTATCGCTGGACACTGAAGCTTTCTTT. Using reference TRBV7-2 and TRBJ1-1 for the parts outside the CDR3, the full variable domain is GAGVSQSPSNKVTEKGKDVELRCDPISGHTALYWYRQSLGQGLEFLIYFQGNSAPDKSGLPSDRFSAERTGGSVSTLTIQRTQQEDSAVYLCASSSPLSLDTEAFFGQGTRLTVV.

CDR3 DNA: TGTGCCAGCAGGGAGAGGGCGCCCAATACTAACTATGGCTACACCTTC. It encodes CASRERAPNTNYGYTF. J is TRBJ1-2 and V is TRBV13; D call uncertain. Per the germline V gene, CDR1 is PRHDT and CDR2 is FYEKMQ (reference sequence). The CDR3 is 16 amino acids. V dropped 6 bases and J dropped 0 bases, with 17 bases sitting between them.

The chain carries TRBV5-6 and TRBJ2-1; D is tentatively TRBD1 or TRBD2 (6 bases each). Germline CDR1 and CDR2: SGHDT and YYEEEE. This CDR3 has 15 amino acids. Trimming pared 4 bases from V and 4 bases from J, leaving 15 bases between. CDR3 bases: TGTGCCAGCAGCCTTTTGGGGGGCCAATACAATGAGCAGTTCTTC. Translated, it gives CASSLLGGQYNEQFF.

This clone was found once. This chain joins TRBV24-1 and TRBJ1-2; a weak D match, TRBD1 (6 bases). Germline CDR1 KGHDR, CDR2 SFDVKD. This CDR3 is built from 13 residues. Trimming removed 7 bases at V and 7 bases at J, with 15 bases between. CDR3 DNA: TGTGCCACCAGAGGAGGAGGAGGGGGTGGCTACACCTTC. Translating it yields CATRGGGGGGYTF.

The J gene is TRBJ2-7, the V gene TRBV3-1 (or the pseudogene TRBV3-2); D not certain. The CDR3 has 14 residues. Germline loops: CDR1 LGHDT, CDR2 YNNKEL (reference sequence). The V end lost 5 bases, the J end lost 1 base, and 12 bases lay between the germline ends. The CDR3 sequence is CASSSRTLSYEQYF. In nucleotides, the CDR3 is TGTGCCAGCAGCTCCAGGACCCTATCCTACGAGCAGTACTTC.

The J gene is TRBJ2-3, the V gene TRBV18; 12 bases map to TRBD2. The CDR3 is made up of 15 amino acids. Losses at the gene ends were 5 bases for V and 6 bases for J; bases not matched to a gene: 6. In germline, CDR1 is KGHSH, CDR2 LQKENI. DNA of the CDR3: TGTGCCAGCTCAATCGGACTAGCGGGGATGGATACGCAGTATTTT. It translates to CASSIGLAGMDTQYF. Using reference TRBV18 and TRBJ2-3 for the parts outside the CDR3, the full variable domain is NAGVMQNPRHLVRRRGQEARLRCSPMKGHSHVYWYRQLPEEGLKFMVYLQKENIIDESGMPKERFSAEFPKEGPSILRIQQVVRGDSAAYFCASSIGLAGMDTQYFGPGTRLTVL.